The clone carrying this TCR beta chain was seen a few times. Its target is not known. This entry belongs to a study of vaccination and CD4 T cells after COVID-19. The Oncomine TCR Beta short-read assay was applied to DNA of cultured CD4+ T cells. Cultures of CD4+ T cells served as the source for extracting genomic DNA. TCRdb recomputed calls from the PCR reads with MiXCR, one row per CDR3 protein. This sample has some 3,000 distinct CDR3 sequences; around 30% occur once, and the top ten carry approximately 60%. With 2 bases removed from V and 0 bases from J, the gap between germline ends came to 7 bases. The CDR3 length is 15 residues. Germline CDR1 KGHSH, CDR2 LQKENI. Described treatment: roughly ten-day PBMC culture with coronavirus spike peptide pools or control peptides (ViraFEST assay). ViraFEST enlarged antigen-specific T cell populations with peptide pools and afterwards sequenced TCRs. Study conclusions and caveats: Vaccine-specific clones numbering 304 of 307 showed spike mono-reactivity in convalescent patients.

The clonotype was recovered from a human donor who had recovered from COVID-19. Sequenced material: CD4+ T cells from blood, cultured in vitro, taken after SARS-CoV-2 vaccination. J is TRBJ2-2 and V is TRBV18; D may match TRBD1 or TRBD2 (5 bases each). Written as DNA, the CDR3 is TGTGCCAGCTCACCAGGGGGATCGAACACCGGGGAGCTGTTTTTT. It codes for CASSPGGSNTGELFF.